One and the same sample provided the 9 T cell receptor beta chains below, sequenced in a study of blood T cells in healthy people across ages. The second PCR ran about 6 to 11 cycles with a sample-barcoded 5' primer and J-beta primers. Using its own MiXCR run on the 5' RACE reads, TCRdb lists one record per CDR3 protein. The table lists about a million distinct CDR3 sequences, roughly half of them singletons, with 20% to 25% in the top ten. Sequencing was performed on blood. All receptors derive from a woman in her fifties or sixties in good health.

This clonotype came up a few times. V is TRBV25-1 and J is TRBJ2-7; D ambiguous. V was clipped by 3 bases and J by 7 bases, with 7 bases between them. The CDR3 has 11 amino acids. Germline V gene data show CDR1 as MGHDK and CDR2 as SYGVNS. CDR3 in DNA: TGTGCCAGCAGTGAGGGCTGGGAGCAGTACTTC. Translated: CASSEGWEQYF.

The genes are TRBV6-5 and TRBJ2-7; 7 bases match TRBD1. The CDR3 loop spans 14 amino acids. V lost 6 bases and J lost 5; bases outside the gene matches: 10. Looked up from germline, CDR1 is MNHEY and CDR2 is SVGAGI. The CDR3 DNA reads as TGTGCCAGCAGACAGGACAGGTCTGTGGACGAGCAGTACTTC. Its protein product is CASRQDRSVDEQYF.

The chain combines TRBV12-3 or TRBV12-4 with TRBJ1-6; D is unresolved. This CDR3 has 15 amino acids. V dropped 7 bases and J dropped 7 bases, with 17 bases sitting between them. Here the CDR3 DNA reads TGTGCCAGCACTCCCGGTCGGGGAGGCAATTCACCCCTCCACTTT. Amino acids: CASTPGRGGNSPLHF.

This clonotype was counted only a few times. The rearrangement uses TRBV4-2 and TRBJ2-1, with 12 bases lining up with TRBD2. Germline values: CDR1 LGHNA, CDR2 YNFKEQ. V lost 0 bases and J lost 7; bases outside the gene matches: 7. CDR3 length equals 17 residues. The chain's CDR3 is CASSQEVLAGGRNEQFF. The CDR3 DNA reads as TGTGCCAGCAGCCAAGAAGTGCTAGCGGGAGGGCGTAATGAGCAGTTCTTC.

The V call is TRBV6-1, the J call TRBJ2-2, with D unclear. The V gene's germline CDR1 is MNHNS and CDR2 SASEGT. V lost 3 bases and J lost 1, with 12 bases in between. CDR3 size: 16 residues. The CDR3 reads CASSDWREQNTGELFF. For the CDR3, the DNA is TGTGCCAGCAGTGATTGGAGAGAACAGAACACCGGGGAGCTGTTTTTT.

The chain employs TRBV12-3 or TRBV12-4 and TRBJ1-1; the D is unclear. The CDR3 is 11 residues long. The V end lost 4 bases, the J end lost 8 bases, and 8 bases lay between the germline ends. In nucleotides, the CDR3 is TGTGCCAGCAGTTACGGCACCGAAGCTTTCTTT. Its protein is CASSYGTEAFF.

The CDR3 nucleotides are TGTGCCAGCAGCTTAATAACATCTGAAGCTTTCTTT. Translation gives CASSLITSEAFF. This chain uses TRBV7-2 with TRBJ1-1; D remains unclear. CDR1 SGHTA and CDR2 FQGNSA come from the germline V gene. Trimming cost V 2 bases and J 6 bases, with 7 bases left between them. The CDR3 is 12 amino acids.

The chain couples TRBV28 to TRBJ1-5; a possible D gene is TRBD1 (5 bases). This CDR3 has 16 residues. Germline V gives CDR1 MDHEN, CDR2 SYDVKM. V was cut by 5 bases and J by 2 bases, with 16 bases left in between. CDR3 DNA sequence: TGTGCCAGCAGTCTGGGAGGGGTCGGTGGCAATCAGCCCCAGCATTTT. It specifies CASSLGGVGGNQPQHF.

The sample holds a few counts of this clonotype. CDR3 DNA sequence: TGCAGTGCTAGAGATTGGGGGACTAGCGGGAGATACGAGCAGTACTTC. Amino acids: CSARDWGTSGRYEQYF. The chain links TRBV20-1 to TRBJ2-7; 14 positions match TRBD2. J gave up 4 bases and V 0 bases, and 5 bases lay outside the gene matches. Germline V lookup: CDR1 DFQATT, CDR2 SNEGSKA (reference sequence). CDR3 length: 16 residues.